Presented here are 31 T cell receptor beta chains from one specimen sequenced in a study of CD8 T cells in Susac syndrome. RNA was extracted with the RNeasy kit, and a quantity of about 0.45 to 1 ug was reverse transcribed using random hexamers. TCRdb re-called the immunoSEQ multiplex PCR reads through MiXCR, storing one row per CDR3 protein. The sample lists about 150,000 distinct CDR3 sequences, approximately 94% occurring once. Material: CD8+ T cells from PBMCs. Every receptor here comes from a human donor with multiple sclerosis.

The DNA of the CDR3 is TGTGCCTGGAGTGCCGGGGGGGCCCAGTTCTTC. The encoded protein is CAWSAGGAQFF. The chain combines TRBV30 with TRBJ2-1; 8 nucleotides align to TRBD2. Looked up from germline, CDR1 is GTSNPN and CDR2 is SVGIG (reference sequence). With V trimmed by 1 base and J by 13 bases, 3 bases remained unmatched. The CDR3 is 11 amino acids.

The rearrangement links TRBV6-1 to TRBJ1-5; D is ambiguous. The germline gives CDR1 MNHNS, CDR2 SASEGT. The CDR3 runs to 12 residues. V lost 3 bases to trimming and J lost 9 bases, with 9 bases between them. The CDR3 region has the DNA TGTGCCAGCAGTGAGGGTAGTTGGCCCCAGCATTTT. Encoded protein: CASSEGSWPQHF.

The chain joins TRBV20-1 to TRBJ1-4; TRBD1 might be the D (5 bases). Germline V CDR1 and CDR2: DFQATT, SNEGSKA (reference sequence). The CDR3 totals 11 residues. V was trimmed by 8 bases and J by 8 bases, leaving 12 bases between them. CDR3 sequence reads: CSLIEGEKLFF. DNA for the CDR3: TGCAGTCTGATTGAGGGGGAAAAACTGTTTTTT.

The V gene is TRBV20-1, the J gene TRBJ2-1; D is possibly TRBD1 (6 bases). This CDR3 is built from 15 residues. V was clipped by 0 bases and J by 4 bases, with 13 bases between them. Germline V gives CDR1 DFQATT, CDR2 SNEGSKA (reference sequence). CDR3 coding DNA: TGCAGTGCTAGAGAACGGACAGCCACATACAATGAGCAGTTCTTC. It yields the protein CSARERTATYNEQFF.

The genes are TRBV12-3 or TRBV12-4 and TRBJ2-5, with D possibly being TRBD1 (6 bases). Trimming shortened V by 6 bases and J by 0 bases, and 11 bases separated the two germline ends. The CDR3 is 14 residues long. The chain's CDR3 is CASSPRDNQETQYF. The CDR3 nucleotides read TGTGCCAGCAGCCCCCGGGACAACCAAGAGACCCAGTACTTC.

The CDR3 DNA follows: TGTGCCAGCACCGCCTCTGCGGACAATGAGCAGTTCTTC. Its protein is CASTASADNEQFF. The V and J genes are TRBV2 and TRBJ2-1; D is uncertain. Germline V gene data show CDR1 as SNHLY and CDR2 as FYNNEI. The CDR3 consists of 13 residues. The V end lost 7 bases, the J end lost 5 bases, and 12 bases lay between the germline ends.

The chain combines TRBV18 with TRBJ2-3; no reliable D call. This CDR3 is 11 amino acids long. Between the trimmed V and J ends, which lost 2 bases and 11 bases, there was a span of 8 bases. Germline CDR1 is KGHSH and CDR2 is LQKENI. CDR3 amino acids: CASSPGDGQYF. DNA of the CDR3: TGTGCCAGCTCACCAGGGGATGGGCAGTATTTT.

The count of this clonotype is one. The rearrangement links TRBV4-1 to TRBJ2-7; D is perhaps TRBD1 (7 bases). Looked up from germline, CDR1 is MGHRA and CDR2 is YSYEKL. Trimming shortened V by 1 base and J by 3 bases, and 13 bases separated the two germline ends. The CDR3 runs to 15 residues. The CDR3 sequence: CASSQGGRGVYEQYF. CDR3 DNA: TGCGCCAGCAGCCAAGGGGGCAGGGGGGTCTACGAGCAGTACTTC.

This clonotype was found once. V and J are TRBV27 and TRBJ1-2, with D possibly TRBD1 on 6 matching bases. Germline V lookup: CDR1 MNHEY, CDR2 SMNVEV (reference sequence). Trimming left V 4 bases short and J 6 bases short, with 12 bases between. CDR3 length: 13 amino acids. The CDR3 DNA sequence: TGTGCCAGCAGTTGGGGGCCGAGGGATGGCTACACCTTC. This gives the protein CASSWGPRDGYTF.

This clonotype was seen more than once but under ten times. This CDR3 reads CASSQVRTGELFF. The CDR3 DNA reads as TGTGCCAGCAGCCAAGTTCGTACCGGGGAGCTGTTTTTT. V usage is TRBV14 and J usage is TRBJ2-2; D gene uncertain. CDR1 is SGHDN, CDR2 FVKESK, per germline. This CDR3 has 13 amino acids. Between the trimmed V and J ends, which lost 1 base and 5 bases, there was a span of 5 bases.

The chain carries TRBV7-8 and TRBJ2-5; D is unresolved. This CDR3 spans 15 amino acids. Germline V CDR1 and CDR2: SGHVS, FQNEAQ. V lost 1 base and J lost 2, with 11 bases in between. CDR3 DNA sequence: TGTGCCAGCAGCTTAGAGCGACGGCCTCAAGAGACCCAGTACTTC. It codes for CASSLERRPQETQYF.

The chain has TRBV29-1 and TRBJ2-3; 8 nucleotides match TRBD2. J lost 8 bases, V lost 5 bases, and 9 bases had no gene match. Germline-derived CDR1 and CDR2 are SQVTM and ANQGSEA. This CDR3 has 13 residues. CDR3 sequence: CSVWAGGQGTQYF. In nucleotides, the CDR3 is TGCAGCGTTTGGGCGGGGGGCCAGGGTACGCAGTATTTT.

The chain couples TRBV15 to TRBJ2-5; tentative D call: TRBD1 (6 bases). The germline CDR1 and CDR2 sequences are LNHNV and YYDKDF (reference sequence). Deletions cut 5 bases from V and 0 bases from J, with 16 bases between. The length of the CDR3 is 16 residues. In DNA, the CDR3 is TGTGCCACCAGCGGGTTGACGGACAGACACCAAGAGACCCAGTACTTC. Translation: CATSGLTDRHQETQYF.

The chain employs TRBV3-1 and TRBJ2-7; D gene unclear. V shed 0 bases and J shed 7 bases, with 10 bases lying between them. The length of the CDR3 is 13 residues. Germline V gives CDR1 LGHDT, CDR2 YNNKEL (reference sequence). As DNA, the CDR3 is TGTGCCAGCAGCCAAGATGGGTTAGTGGAGCAGTACTTC. Translation gives CASSQDGLVEQYF.

This CDR3 reads CSARGGDRSYEQYF. CDR3 nucleotide sequence: TGCAGTGCTAGAGGGGGAGACAGATCCTACGAGCAGTACTTC. The V and J genes are TRBV20-1 and TRBJ2-7; the D call may be TRBD1 or TRBD2 (5 bases each). Germline V gene lookup returns CDR1 DFQATT and CDR2 SNEGSKA (reference sequence). The ends were cut back, 1 base at V and 1 base at J, with 11 bases in the middle. CDR3 length: 14 amino acids.

The V and J genes are TRBV15 and TRBJ2-5; TRBD2 matches at 8 bases. The CDR3 consists of 14 residues. The V and J ends lost 4 bases and 5 bases, in that order; junction bases with no gene match: 6. Germline values: CDR1 LNHNV, CDR2 YYDKDF (reference sequence). The CDR3 loop reads CATSTPSGSETQYF. In nucleotides, the CDR3 is TGTGCCACCAGCACTCCTAGCGGGTCCGAGACCCAGTACTTC.

The gene calls are TRBV13 and TRBJ1-1; the D is unclear. The V and J ends lost 4 bases and 2 bases respectively, with 8 bases between them. The CDR3 is made up of 13 amino acids. CDR1 and CDR2 (germline): PRHDT, FYEKMQ (reference sequence). The chain's CDR3 is CASSSSGNTEAFF. In DNA, the CDR3 is TGTGCCAGCAGCTCCTCGGGTAACACTGAAGCTTTCTTT.

The rearrangement links TRBV7-9 to TRBJ2-3, with 13 bases fitting TRBD2. Trimming cost V 5 bases and J 4 bases; bases outside gene matches: 6. Germline V gives CDR1 SEHNR, CDR2 FQNEAQ (reference sequence). The CDR3 is 16 amino acids. In DNA, the CDR3 is TGTGCCAGCAGCGGCCGACTAGCGGGGGGACCAGATACGCAGTATTTT. The encoded protein is CASSGRLAGGPDTQYF. Supplemented by reference TRBV7-9 and TRBJ2-3, the full variable domain reads DTGVSQNPRHKITKRGQNVTFRCDPISEHNRLYWYRQTLGQGPEFLTYFQNEAQLEKSRLLSDRFSAERPKGSFSTLEIQRTEQGDSAMYLCASSGRLAGGPDTQYFGPGTRLTVL.

V gene TRBV27 combines with J gene TRBJ2-3; TRBD2 might be the D (5 bases). Germline assignment: CDR1 MNHEY and CDR2 SMNVEV (reference sequence). The CDR3 extends over 16 amino acids. V was clipped by 6 bases and J by 4 bases, with 20 bases between them. The CDR3 protein is CASSTPRWDSADTQYF. Written as DNA, the CDR3 is TGTGCCAGCAGCACCCCCCGGTGGGATAGCGCAGATACGCAGTATTTT.

The J gene is TRBJ1-2, the V gene TRBV9; D gene uncertain. Trimming removed 0 bases at V and 0 bases at J, with 9 bases between. Looked up from germline, CDR1 is SGDLS and CDR2 is YYNGEE. This CDR3 has 15 residues. CDR3 residues: CASSVGGSSNYGYTF. The CDR3 DNA sequence: TGTGCCAGCAGCGTAGGAGGGAGTTCTAACTATGGCTACACCTTC. Based on the CDR3 plus reference TRBV9 and TRBJ1-2, the full variable domain is DSGVTQTPKHLITATGQRVTLRCSPRSGDLSVYWYQQSLDQGLQFLIQYYNGEERAKGNILERFSAQQFPDLHSELNLSSLELGDSALYFCASSVGGSSNYGYTFGSGTRLTVV.

The V call is TRBV29-1, the J call TRBJ1-2; 10 bases agree with TRBD1. V lost 0 bases, J lost 12 bases, and 10 bases stayed unmatched. Germline V CDR1 and CDR2: SQVTM, ANQGSEA. The CDR3 runs 14 residues. Here the CDR3 reads CSVEDGSGTGEHTF. Here the CDR3 DNA reads TGCAGCGTTGAAGATGGATCCGGGACAGGGGAGCACACCTTC.

This sequence joins TRBV20-1 and TRBJ2-7; 7 bases line up with TRBD2. This CDR3 region has 13 residues. CDR1 is DFQATT, CDR2 SNEGSKA, per germline (reference sequence). V gave up 6 bases and J gave up 4 bases; unmatched junction bases: 9. The CDR3 DNA follows: TGCAGTGCCTTTGGCGGGGGACTTTACGAGCAGTACTTC. It encodes CSAFGGGLYEQYF.

The chain uses TRBV4-1 and TRBJ2-3; the D is unclear. V lost 2 bases and J 2 bases, leaving 2 bases between the germline ends. This CDR3 has 12 amino acids. Germline V CDR1 and CDR2: MGHRA, YSYEKL. The CDR3 region is CASSQFTDTQYF. The CDR3 DNA reads TGCGCCAGCAGCCAATTCACAGATACGCAGTATTTT.

Here the CDR3 DNA reads TGTGCCAGCAGTTTAAGACTAGCGGGGCCTCAAGAGACCCAGTACTTC. Encoded protein: CASSLRLAGPQETQYF. The genes are TRBV12-3 or TRBV12-4 and TRBJ2-5; 11 bases fit TRBD2. After removal of 2 bases from V and 2 bases from J, the junction contained 4 bases not matched to a gene. CDR3 length: 16 residues.

This chain uses TRBV20-1 with TRBJ1-2; D is undetermined. Germline loops: CDR1 DFQATT, CDR2 SNEGSKA (reference sequence). The V and J ends lost 0 bases and 4 bases respectively, with 9 bases between them. This CDR3 is 13 amino acids long. The CDR3 loop reads CSAREVEIYGYTF. CDR3 coding DNA: TGCAGTGCTAGAGAGGTGGAAATCTATGGCTACACCTTC.

This rearrangement joins TRBV9 to TRBJ2-1; D is possibly TRBD1 or TRBD2 (6 bases each). Germline CDR1 and CDR2: SGDLS and YYNGEE. V was clipped by 4 bases and J by 8 bases, with 19 bases between them. This CDR3 has 15 residues. The CDR3 protein is CASSLRDGGPDEQFF. The DNA for the CDR3 is TGTGCCAGCAGCCTTCGGGACGGGGGCCCGGATGAGCAGTTCTTC.

This chain joins TRBV29-1 and TRBJ2-2; D perhaps matches TRBD1 (5 bases). The V end was cut by 2 bases, the J end by 7 bases, with 14 bases between. The CDR3 length is 14 residues. Germline lookup yields CDR1 SQVTM and CDR2 ANQGSEA. CDR3 sequence: CSVEPPGAGGELFF. CDR3 nucleotide sequence: TGCAGCGTTGAACCGCCTGGGGCCGGCGGGGAGCTGTTTTTT.

The genes are TRBV5-1 and TRBJ2-1; possible D gene TRBD2, 6 bases. This CDR3 has 14 residues. V gave up 2 bases and J gave up 7 bases, with 13 bases separating them. CDR1 is SGHRS, CDR2 YFSETQ, per germline. The CDR3 loop reads CASSLSGLTNEQFF. The CDR3 coding sequence is TGCGCCAGCAGCTTAAGCGGGTTAACGAATGAGCAGTTCTTC. Full variable domain (rest looked up from reference TRBV5-1 and TRBJ2-1): KAGVTQTPRYLIKTRGQQVTLSCSPISGHRSVSWYQQTPGQGLQFLFEYFSETQRNKGNFPGRFSGRQFSNSRSEMNVSTLELGDSALYLCASSLSGLTNEQFFGPGTRLTVL.

This sequence joins TRBV9 and TRBJ1-1; TRBD1 might be the D (5 bases). Germline values: CDR1 SGDLS, CDR2 YYNGEE. The CDR3 has 17 residues. V lost 0 bases and J 1 base, leaving 16 bases between the germline ends. The CDR3 nucleotides are TGTGCCAGCAGCGTAGAACCGGGGGTACGGTCGAACACTGAAGCTTTCTTT. Translation: CASSVEPGVRSNTEAFF.

V and J are TRBV5-6 and TRBJ2-5; TRBD2 matches at 7 bases. Trimming removed 4 bases from V and 7 bases from J; junction bases left unmatched: 4. This CDR3 has 12 residues. Germline CDR1 SGHDT, CDR2 YYEEEE. CDR3 sequence: CASSRGGGTQYF. The CDR3 DNA follows: TGTGCCAGCAGCCGCGGCGGGGGGACCCAGTACTTC.

V is TRBV7-9 and J is TRBJ2-7; 9 bases agree with TRBD1. This CDR3 spans 14 amino acids. Looked up from germline, CDR1 is SEHNR and CDR2 is FQNEAQ (reference sequence). With V trimmed by 4 bases and J by 2 bases, 3 bases remained unmatched. The CDR3 spells CASSSRQGAYEQYF. The CDR3 DNA reads TGTGCCAGCAGCTCGCGACAGGGGGCCTACGAGCAGTACTTC. The whole variable domain, filled in from reference TRBV7-9 and TRBJ2-7, reads DTGVSQNPRHKITKRGQNVTFRCDPISEHNRLYWYRQTLGQGPEFLTYFQNEAQLEKSRLLSDRFSAERPKGSFSTLEIQRTEQGDSAMYLCASSSRQGAYEQYFGPGTRLTVT.